Presented here are 16 T cell receptor beta chains from one specimen sequenced in a study of T cells in narcolepsy. The protocol was immunoSEQ multiplex PCR, while the TCRdb copy is restricted to in-frame clones and leaves out a portion. The sample shows under 35,000 clones, roughly four fifths of them seen only once. The sample was memory (CD45RA-) CD4+ T cells from blood. Receptors originate from a human donor in good health.

V gene TRBV7-2 combines with J gene TRBJ2-1, with 7 bases aligning to TRBD2. Germline CDR1 reads SGHTA; CDR2 reads FQGNSA. J was trimmed by 2 bases and V by 4 bases; bases with no gene match: 8. This CDR3 region has 16 residues. CDR3 sequence reads: CASSYAPGLTYNEQFF. CDR3 DNA: TGTGCCAGCAGCTATGCTCCGGGACTAACCTACAATGAGCAGTTCTTC.

V and J are TRBV6-6 and TRBJ1-5, with D uncertain. The germline V gene has CDR1 MNHNY and CDR2 SVGAGI (reference sequence). Trimming took 5 bases from V and 2 from J, leaving 16 bases between them. This CDR3 has 16 amino acids. CDR3 residues: CASSPGWARGNQPQHF. The CDR3 bases are TGTGCCAGCAGTCCGGGGTGGGCGCGAGGCAATCAGCCCCAGCATTTT.

The rearrangement links TRBV4-3 to TRBJ2-3; 9 bases are shared with TRBD1. Germline CDR1 is LGHNA and CDR2 is YSLEER. The V segment lost 1 base and the J segment 3 bases; nucleotides outside the gene matches: 2. This CDR3 region has 15 residues. Here the CDR3 DNA reads TGCGCCAGCAGCCAAGCCGGGACAGGGACAGATACGCAGTATTTT. The encoded protein is CASSQAGTGTDTQYF.

The chain recombines TRBV19 with TRBJ1-5, with 7 bases matching TRBD1. V was clipped by 5 bases and J by 1 base; unmatched bases: 5. CDR1 and CDR2 from the germline V gene are LNHDA and SQIVND (reference sequence). The CDR3 covers 15 residues. The CDR3, as DNA: TGTGCCAGTAGTCCGTCACAGGGGAGCAATCAGCCCCAGCATTTT. Translated: CASSPSQGSNQPQHF.

This chain connects TRBV4-1 to TRBJ2-3; no clear D. The CDR3 spans 17 residues. V lost 0 bases to trimming and J lost 0 bases, with 13 bases between them. Germline V gene data show CDR1 as MGHRA and CDR2 as YSYEKL. The CDR3 sequence: CASSQEWASKSTDTQYF. CDR3 DNA sequence: TGCGCCAGCAGCCAAGAGTGGGCGTCGAAAAGCACAGATACGCAGTATTTT.

The chain combines TRBV5-4 with TRBJ2-1; possible D gene TRBD1, 6 bases. Germline lookup yields CDR1 SGHNT and CDR2 YYREEE (reference sequence). This CDR3 is 15 amino acids long. The V end lost 2 bases, the J end lost 5 bases, and 14 bases lay between the germline ends. CDR3 sequence reads: CASSFTVGADNEQFF. In DNA form, the CDR3 reads TGTGCCAGCAGCTTTACGGTGGGGGCGGACAATGAGCAGTTCTTC.

In the case of this clone: This sample also contains other DNA sequences that code for the same CDR3. The chain links TRBV7-9 to TRBJ2-3; D not resolved. The CDR3 extends over 13 amino acids. Germline CDR1 is SEHNR and CDR2 is FQNEAQ (reference sequence). Trimming took off 5 bases at V and 4 bases at J, with 10 bases between the two ends. The CDR3 spells CASSPRGPDTQYF. CDR3 nucleotides: TGTGCCAGCAGCCCCCGCGGCCCAGATACGCAGTATTTT.

The chain employs TRBV6-1 and TRBJ1-2; 11 positions agree with TRBD1. After removal of 4 bases from V and 7 bases from J, the junction contained 5 bases not matched to a gene. The CDR3 spans 14 residues. In germline, CDR1 is MNHNS, CDR2 SASEGT. CDR3 region: CASSVGTGGIGYTF. Written as DNA, the CDR3 is TGTGCCAGCAGTGTGGGGACAGGGGGGATTGGCTACACCTTC.

V usage is TRBV18 and J usage is TRBJ1-6; TRBD1 aligns across 9 bases. This CDR3 is 15 amino acids long. V trimming: 3 bases; J trimming: 8 bases; junction bases outside the gene matches: 5. CDR1 and CDR2 (germline): KGHSH, LQKENI. The CDR3 bases are TGTGCCAGCTCACCCCGGGACAGGGCGGATTCACCCCTCCACTTT. Encoded protein: CASSPRDRADSPLHF.

The rearrangement links TRBV2 to TRBJ1-5; perhaps TRBD1 as D (6 bases). The CDR3 sequence is 16 residues long. The germline V and J ends were trimmed by 2 bases and 1 base, with 12 bases remaining between them. Per the germline V gene, CDR1 is SNHLY and CDR2 is FYNNEI. CDR3 amino acids: CASSETAGASNQPQHF. The CDR3 coding sequence is TGTGCCAGCAGTGAAACAGCAGGGGCGAGCAATCAGCCCCAGCATTTT.

This chain uses TRBV15 with TRBJ2-7; TRBD2 aligns across 8 bases. CDR1 is LNHNV, CDR2 YYDKDF, per germline (reference sequence). This CDR3 region has 16 residues. Germline trimming cut 1 base from V and 9 bases from J; bases unmatched to any gene: 14. The CDR3 here is CATSRAGGERRAGQYF. CDR3 DNA: TGTGCCACCAGCAGAGCCGGGGGGGAAAGGAGAGCGGGGCAGTACTTC. The variable domain in full, completed from reference TRBV15 and TRBJ2-7, reads DAMVIQNPRYQVTQFGKPVTLSCSQTLNHNVMYWYQQKSSQAPKLLFHYYDKDFNNEADTPDNFQSRRPNTSFCFLDIRSPGLGDTAMYLCATSRAGGERRAGQYFGPGTRLTVT.

The rearrangement joins TRBV5-4 to TRBJ2-3; D remains ambiguous. This CDR3 is 17 amino acids long. CDR1 is SGHNT, CDR2 YYREEE, per germline (reference sequence). The ends were cut back, 4 bases at V and 0 bases at J, with 18 bases in the middle. The CDR3: CASSPSRDRVSTDTQYF. CDR3 nucleotide sequence: TGTGCCAGCAGCCCTTCAAGGGATCGGGTTAGCACAGATACGCAGTATTTT.

In this sample, this clone turned up once. The chain carries TRBV6-5 and TRBJ1-2; no definite D call. The V end lost 6 bases, the J end lost 7 bases, and 18 bases lay between the germline ends. The CDR3 totals 14 residues. Germline V gives CDR1 MNHEY, CDR2 SVGAGI. The CDR3 nucleotides are TGTGCCAGCAGCCCTACGTTTCGGGCGAGTGGCTACACCTTC. This codes for CASSPTFRASGYTF.

This clone was counted once. This chain joins TRBV4-1 and TRBJ1-5; D perhaps matches TRBD1 (6 bases). This CDR3 region has 16 residues. V was clipped by 4 bases and J by 4 bases, with 17 bases between them. Germline V lookup: CDR1 MGHRA, CDR2 YSYEKL. The CDR3 bases are TGCGCCAGCAGCCCCGAGGGGAGGGGGAGTAATCAGCCCCAGCATTTT. Amino acids: CASSPEGRGSNQPQHF.

V gene TRBV11-2 combines with J gene TRBJ1-1; the D is unclear. The V end was cut by 4 bases, the J end by 7 bases, with 10 bases between. Germline-derived CDR1 and CDR2 are SGHAT and FQNNGV. The CDR3 runs to 12 residues. The CDR3 nucleotides read TGTGCCAGCAGCTCTTGGGGTGGTGAAGCTTTCTTT. This sequence encodes CASSSWGGEAFF.

This chain's CDR3 is CASSYESSSEQYV. CDR3 DNA: TGTGCCAGCAGTTACGAATCTAGCTCCGAGCAGTACGTC. This chain joins TRBV6-6 and TRBJ2-7; TRBD2 might be the D (5 bases). The length of the CDR3 is 13 residues. Looked up from germline, CDR1 is MNHNY and CDR2 is SVGAGI (reference sequence). V dropped 2 bases and J dropped 6 bases, with 11 bases sitting between them.